One sample yielded the 30 T cell receptor beta chains listed below, sequenced in a study of immune evolution from preneoplasia to lung adenocarcinoma. Only in-frame clones appear in the TCRdb table, and some are missing; sequencing was by immunoSEQ multiplex PCR. Here the sample spans tens of thousands of clones, about three quarters being singletons. Sequenced material: FFPE invasive lung adenocarcinoma tissue. These receptors all come from a person aged 60 to 70 with invasive lung adenocarcinoma. Some clones in this sample may be carry-over from other donors' samples.

The chain couples TRBV19 to TRBJ2-5, with 7 bases identical to TRBD1. Losses at the gene ends were 6 bases for V and 5 bases for J; bases not matched to a gene: 6. The CDR3 length is 13 residues. Per germline, CDR1 LNHDA and CDR2 SQIVND (reference sequence). CDR3 sequence (DNA): TGTGCCAGTAGCCTCAGGGGGTCGGAGACCCAGTACTTC. Encoded protein: CASSLRGSETQYF.

The chain couples TRBV18 to TRBJ1-2; no definite D call. The CDR3 covers 12 residues. V was trimmed by 5 bases and J by 7 bases, leaving 11 bases between them. In germline, CDR1 is KGHSH, CDR2 LQKENI. CDR3 DNA sequence: TGTGCCAGCTCAGTTTTCGGATCTGGCTACACCTTC. This gives the protein CASSVFGSGYTF.

The rearrangement joins TRBV9 to TRBJ1-2; 8 bases map to TRBD1. The germline V gene encodes CDR1 SGDLS and CDR2 YYNGEE. This CDR3 comprises 16 residues. Trimming at V came to 2 bases and at J to 2 bases, leaving 8 bases not matched to a gene. This CDR3 is CASSVFGGTGNYGYTF. CDR3 DNA sequence: TGTGCCAGCAGCGTCTTTGGTGGGACAGGAAACTATGGCTACACCTTC.

This clone was seen a handful of times. The chain is built from TRBV29-1 and TRBJ2-3, with TRBD2 identical over 13 bases. The CDR3 contains 15 residues. Trimming at V came to 4 bases and at J to 5 bases, leaving 6 bases not matched to a gene. Germline V gives CDR1 SQVTM, CDR2 ANQGSEA. The CDR3 protein is CSVGTSGSGGDTQYF. In DNA, the CDR3 is TGCAGCGTTGGGACTAGCGGGAGTGGGGGAGATACGCAGTATTTT.

The rearrangement links TRBV7-8 to TRBJ2-7, with D perhaps matching TRBD2 (5 bases). There are 15 residues in the CDR3. From germline, CDR1 is SGHVS and CDR2 FQNEAQ. V was pared by 8 bases and J by 7 bases, with 24 bases between. CDR3 amino acids: CASAERPSLPGEQYF. In nucleotides, the CDR3 is TGTGCCAGCGCGGAGAGACCTAGCCTCCCCGGGGAGCAGTACTTC.

This clone was seen a handful of times. V usage is TRBV5-5 and J usage is TRBJ2-7; 8 bases fit TRBD2. V gave up 4 bases and J gave up 3 bases; unmatched junction bases: 9. There are 15 residues in the CDR3. In germline, CDR1 is SGHKS, CDR2 YYEKEE (reference sequence). The CDR3 protein is CASSRTAGAYYEQYF. CDR3 nucleotides: TGTGCCAGCAGCAGGACAGCGGGAGCCTACTACGAGCAGTACTTC.

The CDR3 DNA follows: TGTGCCAGTAGGAGGATGGGCGGGGAGACCCAGTACTTC. It codes for CASRRMGGETQYF. V and J are TRBV19 and TRBJ2-5; D may be TRBD2 (5 bases). Germline assignment: CDR1 LNHDA and CDR2 SQIVND (reference sequence). V was shortened by 6 bases and J by 5 bases, with 13 bases between the two germline ends. The CDR3 runs to 13 residues.

The V call is TRBV30, the J call TRBJ1-1, with D hard to call. Germline CDR1 is GTSNPN and CDR2 is SVGIG (reference sequence). Trimming removed 3 bases at V and 1 base at J, with 6 bases between. The length of the CDR3 is 12 residues. CDR3 DNA: TGTGCCTGGAGCCGTTCGAACACTGAAGCTTTCTTT. It encodes CAWSRSNTEAFF.

This clone is medium-sized (0.01 to 0.1%) within its sample. The CDR3 protein is CARGERALGGYTF. The CDR3 bases are TGTGCCAGAGGGGAGCGGGCTCTTGGGGGCTACACCTTC. The J gene is TRBJ1-2, the V gene TRBV2; tentatively, D is TRBD1 (5 bases). CDR1 is SNHLY and CDR2 is FYNNEI in the germline V gene. CDR3 length equals 13 residues. Trimming cost V 9 bases and J 8 bases, with 19 bases left between them.

The V and J genes are TRBV7-9 and TRBJ2-7; no clear D gene. CDR1 and CDR2 from the germline V gene are SEHNR and FQNEAQ (reference sequence). V was cut by 5 bases and J by 3 bases, with 20 bases left in between. The CDR3 is 16 amino acids. The CDR3 DNA sequence: TGTGCCAGCAGCACCATTAGTCTCGGACCAGGCTACGAGCAGTACTTC. It specifies CASSTISLGPGYEQYF.

V is TRBV12-1 and J is TRBJ2-1; the D segment call TRBD2 is taken from the table without a DNA check. TRBV12-1 is a pseudogene. The CDR3 sequence is 16 residues long. The CDR3 here is CASSRGTSGPYNEQFF. CDR3 DNA sequence: TGTGCCAGCAGTCGTGGGACTAGCGGACCGTACAATGAGCAGTTCTTC.

This clone was seen more than once but under ten times. This rearrangement joins TRBV12-2 to TRBJ1-2. TRBV12-2 represents a pseudogene. The CDR3 length is 11 residues. CDR3 nucleotide sequence: TGTGCAAGTCGGGTCATAGCAGGCTACCTCTTC. Its translation is CASRVIAGYLF.

V gene TRBV5-4 combines with J gene TRBJ2-3, with no clear D. Trimming left V 1 base short and J 4 bases short, with 4 bases between. There are 12 residues in the CDR3. The germline CDR1 and CDR2 sequences are SGHNT and YYREEE (reference sequence). The CDR3 DNA reads as TGTGCCAGCAGCTTGTCGTCAGATACGCAGTATTTT. Its translation: CASSLSSDTQYF.

The rearrangement joins TRBV7-2 to TRBJ2-3; 10 bases are shared with TRBD1. Germline trimming cut 5 bases from V and 1 base from J; bases unmatched to any gene: 3. The CDR3 runs 15 residues. In germline, CDR1 is SGHTA, CDR2 FQGNSA. The CDR3 reads CASSPGTGGTDTQYF. The DNA of the CDR3 is TGTGCCAGCAGCCCTGGGACAGGGGGCACAGATACGCAGTATTTT.

The chain is built from TRBV15 and TRBJ1-5; no clear D gene. CDR3 length equals 17 residues. The germline V gene encodes CDR1 LNHNV and CDR2 YYDKDF (reference sequence). Trimming pared 3 bases from V and 3 bases from J, leaving 18 bases between. CDR3 DNA: TGTGCCACCAGCAGCGGATTGGGAGGACGACTCAATCAGCCCCAGCATTTT. It yields the protein CATSSGLGGRLNQPQHF.

V usage is TRBV7-9 and J usage is TRBJ2-3; 8 bases match TRBD2. Trimming took 3 bases from V and 4 from J; bases not matched to a gene: 3. The CDR3 is made up of 14 amino acids. CDR1 and CDR2 from the germline V gene are SEHNR and FQNEAQ (reference sequence). DNA of the CDR3: TGTGCCAGCAGCTTTGCGGGAGGAGCAGATACGCAGTATTTT. Protein sequence: CASSFAGGADTQYF. Full variable domain (rest looked up from reference TRBV7-9 and TRBJ2-3): DTGVSQNPRHKITKRGQNVTFRCDPISEHNRLYWYRQTLGQGPEFLTYFQNEAQLEKSRLLSDRFSAERPKGSFSTLEIQRTEQGDSAMYLCASSFAGGADTQYFGPGTRLTVL.

Note on this clone: The sample holds other DNA sequences that translate to the same CDR3. The chain combines TRBV11-2 with TRBJ2-1, with a weak D call TRBD2 (5 bases). Trimming removed 6 bases from V and 6 bases from J, with 12 bases in between. The CDR3 covers 13 residues. CDR1 SGHAT and CDR2 FQNNGV come from the germline V gene. CDR3 sequence (DNA): TGTGCCAGCAGTTTTCCTGCGGGCAATGAGCAGTTCTTC. It translates to CASSFPAGNEQFF.

This chain uses TRBV27 with TRBJ1-4, with a possible D match to TRBD1 (6 bases). This CDR3 has 13 residues. In germline, CDR1 is MNHEY, CDR2 SMNVEV (reference sequence). The germline V and J ends were trimmed by 8 bases and 8 bases, with 15 bases remaining between them. CDR3 nucleotide sequence: TGTGCCAGCGGAACAGGGTTAGAGGAAAAACTGTTTTTT. This sequence encodes CASGTGLEEKLFF.

The chain is built from TRBV5-1 and TRBJ2-1; possibly TRBD2 for D (5 bases). Trimming cost V 4 bases and J 6 bases, with 20 bases left between them. This CDR3 region has 16 residues. Germline V CDR1 and CDR2: SGHRS, YFSETQ. CDR3 residues: CASSPWTEFPFNEQFF. The CDR3 DNA sequence: TGCGCCAGCAGCCCTTGGACTGAGTTCCCTTTCAATGAGCAGTTCTTC.

This chain joins TRBV7-3 and TRBJ1-5; maybe TRBD1 (6 bases). The germline CDR1 and CDR2 sequences are SGHTA and FQGTGA. The V and J ends lost 5 bases and 9 bases respectively, with 14 bases between them. The CDR3 contains 13 residues. The CDR3 coding sequence is TGTGCCAGCAGCACCGACCAGGGGTTGCCCCAGCATTTT. The encoded protein is CASSTDQGLPQHF.

The chain couples TRBV21-1 to TRBJ2-7; the table's D call TRBD2 went unverified against the DNA. TRBV21-1 constitutes a pseudogene. The CDR3 has 20 amino acids. Here the CDR3 DNA reads TGTGCCTGCAAGGGCGAGGGTAACCAATATAGGTTTAGATTATCCTACGAGCAGTACTTC. It encodes CACKGEGNQYRFRLSYEQYF.

This clone was detected a few times. The chain recombines TRBV7-3 with TRBJ1-1; 9 nucleotides match TRBD1. The CDR3 loop spans 17 amino acids. Trimming took 1 base from V and 5 from J; bases not matched to a gene: 11. Germline V gene lookup returns CDR1 SGHTA and CDR2 FQGTGA. The CDR3 loop is CASSLKVSGTGQTEAFF. CDR3 coding DNA: TGTGCCAGCAGCTTAAAGGTGAGTGGGACAGGGCAAACTGAAGCTTTCTTT.

The CDR3 region has the DNA TGTGCCAGCAGTCAACTACTCACAGGTCTCAATCAGCCCCAGCATTTT. Protein sequence: CASSQLLTGLNQPQHF. The chain combines TRBV28 with TRBJ1-5; a weak D match, TRBD1 (5 bases). V shed 5 bases and J shed 3 bases, with 17 bases lying between them. Looked up from germline, CDR1 is MDHEN and CDR2 is SYDVKM. CDR3 length: 16 residues.

The rearrangement links TRBV18 to TRBJ2-7, with 7 bases aligning to TRBD2. The V gene end was trimmed by 6 bases and the J gene end by 0 bases; junction bases not matched to a gene: 8. There are 15 residues in the CDR3. Germline V CDR1 and CDR2: KGHSH, LQKENI. CDR3 residues: CASSPREGNSYEQYF. As DNA, the CDR3 is TGTGCCAGCTCGCCCAGGGAGGGTAACTCCTACGAGCAGTACTTC.

The genes are TRBV19 and TRBJ2-7; unclear D gene. The CDR3 is made up of 12 amino acids. The germline gives CDR1 LNHDA, CDR2 SQIVND (reference sequence). V shed 6 bases and J shed 0 bases, with 6 bases lying between them. CDR3 amino acids: CASSSDSYEQYF. For the CDR3, the DNA is TGTGCCAGTAGCTCTGACTCCTACGAGCAGTACTTC.

The chain employs TRBV7-3 and TRBJ2-6; perhaps TRBD1 as D (6 bases). V dropped 4 bases and J dropped 4 bases, with 11 bases sitting between them. Per germline, CDR1 SGHTA and CDR2 FQGTGA. This CDR3 is built from 15 residues. This chain's CDR3 is CASSSQGGGANVLTF. In DNA, the CDR3 is TGTGCCAGCAGCTCACAGGGCGGGGGGGCCAACGTCCTGACTTTC.

This clone was found a few times. The chain carries TRBV9 and TRBJ1-1; D gene ambiguous. CDR3 length equals 13 residues. Trimming removed 0 bases from V and 1 base from J, with 4 bases in between. Germline assignment: CDR1 SGDLS and CDR2 YYNGEE. CDR3 bases: TGTGCCAGCAGCGTAGTAGCGAACACTGAAGCTTTCTTT. Encoded protein: CASSVVANTEAFF.

The V and J genes are TRBV30 and TRBJ1-5; D possibly corresponds to TRBD1 (5 bases). The CDR3 consists of 13 residues. Germline V lookup: CDR1 GTSNPN, CDR2 SVGIG (reference sequence). Trimming stripped 4 bases from V and 3 bases from J, with 10 bases between. The CDR3 nucleotides read TGTGCCTGGAACCGGGACCTCAATCAGCCCCAGCATTTT. Protein sequence: CAWNRDLNQPQHF.

This sequence joins TRBV5-4 and TRBJ2-2, with a weak D call TRBD2 (5 bases). Trimming took 0 bases from V and 1 from J, leaving 13 bases between them. Germline V gene lookup returns CDR1 SGHNT and CDR2 YYREEE (reference sequence). CDR3 length: 17 residues. Here the CDR3 DNA reads TGTGCCAGCAGCTTGGCCAGCGGTCCTATGAACACCGGGGAGCTGTTTTTT. Translating gives CASSLASGPMNTGELFF.

The chain uses TRBV13 and TRBJ1-3; D is unclear. This CDR3 is built from 14 residues. Trimming removed 5 bases from V and 0 bases from J, with 8 bases in between. The germline V gene has CDR1 PRHDT and CDR2 FYEKMQ (reference sequence). CDR3 in amino acids: CASSQQSSGNTIYF. The CDR3 bases are TGTGCCAGCAGCCAACAATCCTCTGGAAACACCATATATTTT.